This is a list of T cell receptor beta chains from one sample in a study of vaccination effects on CD4 cells after COVID-19. The data were produced by immunoSEQ multiplex PCR, yet TCRdb's version contains in-frame clones alone and is incomplete. The top ten hold around 3.5% of the sample, which has 40,000 to 45,000 clones, 76% seen once. These receptors have no identified antigens. This specimen consisted of CD4+ T cells from PBMCs cultured without peptide, obtained after COVID-19 vaccination. These TCRs come from a human donor who had a prior SARS-CoV-2 infection. CDR3s include the opening cysteine and the closing phenylalanine or tryptophan. D genes are given only for firm matches. Clone size is not always given. Where it is, it says once, few, many or a class for expanded clones.

d_gene: TRBD1
j_gene: TRBJ1-2
abundance: -
v_gene: TRBV5-1
CDR3nt: TGCGCCAGCAGCAGTGGACCCTCAGGGGGCTGCACCTTC
CDR3aa: CASSSGPSGGCTF

d_gene: TRBD2
j_gene: TRBJ2-5
abundance: few
v_gene: TRBV12-5
CDR3nt: TGTGCTAGTGGAGGGACTAGCGGGAGGGGTAGACAAGAGACCCAGTACTTC
CDR3aa: CASGGTSGRGRQETQYF

d_gene: -
j_gene: TRBJ2-7
abundance: -
v_gene: TRBV7-2
CDR3nt: TGTGCCAGCAGCTTAGGTCTTTCAGCCCCCTACGAGCAGTACTTC
CDR3aa: CASSLGLSAPYEQYF

d_gene: -
j_gene: TRBJ2-2
abundance: -
v_gene: TRBV7-3
CDR3nt: TGTGCCAGCAGCCAAAACCCTCTCGGGGAGCTGTTTTTT
CDR3aa: CASSQNPLGELFF

d_gene: TRBD2
j_gene: TRBJ2-3
abundance: -
v_gene: TRBV11-3
CDR3nt: TGTGCTAGCAGCGAGGGACTAGCGGGCCCCACAGATACGCAGTATTTT
CDR3aa: CASSEGLAGPTDTQYF

d_gene: TRBD1
j_gene: TRBJ1-1
abundance: few
v_gene: TRBV30
CDR3nt: TGTGCCTGGAGTAGGACAGGGGGAACCACTGAAGCTTTCTTT
CDR3aa: CAWSRTGGTTEAFF

d_gene: -
j_gene: TRBJ2-7
abundance: few
v_gene: TRBV7-2
CDR3nt: TGTGCCAGCAGCTTAACCAGGGATTCAGGATACGAGCAGTACTTC
CDR3aa: CASSLTRDSGYEQYF

d_gene: -
j_gene: TRBJ2-5
abundance: -
v_gene: TRBV9
CDR3nt: TGTGCCAGCAGCGATGGGACGGATTACCAAGAGACCCAGTACTTC
CDR3aa: CASSDGTDYQETQYF

d_gene: TRBD2
j_gene: TRBJ2-7
abundance: -
v_gene: TRBV9
CDR3nt: TGTGCCAGCAAAGGCGGGGGGGCGGCCTACGAGCAGTACTTC
CDR3aa: CASKGGGAAYEQYF

d_gene: TRBD1
j_gene: TRBJ2-3
abundance: once
v_gene: TRBV5-1
CDR3nt: TGCGCCAGCAGCCCCGGACAGGTCCTTAGCACAGATACGCAGTATTTT
CDR3aa: CASSPGQVLSTDTQYF

d_gene: TRBD2
j_gene: TRBJ2-7
abundance: -
v_gene: TRBV5-4
CDR3nt: TGTGCCAGCAGCTTCGGGGGGGCCTACGAGCAGTACTTC
CDR3aa: CASSFGGAYEQYF

d_gene: -
j_gene: TRBJ1-5
abundance: -
v_gene: TRBV2
CDR3nt: TGTGCCAGCAGTGGACAGATAACTAGCAATCAGCCCCAGCATTTT
CDR3aa: CASSGQITSNQPQHF

d_gene: TRBD2
j_gene: TRBJ2-1
abundance: -
v_gene: TRBV7-3
CDR3nt: TGTGCCAGCAGCCCCAGGACTAGCCTTGAGCAGTTCTTC
CDR3aa: CASSPRTSLEQFF

d_gene: -
j_gene: TRBJ1-1
abundance: -
v_gene: TRBV6-1
CDR3nt: TGTGCCAGCAGTGAAGACGGGGGGTACACTGAAGCTTTCTTT
CDR3aa: CASSEDGGYTEAFF

d_gene: -
j_gene: TRBJ1-1
abundance: once
v_gene: TRBV7-2
CDR3nt: TGTGCCAGCAGCCGTCTGAACACTGAAGCTTTCTTT
CDR3aa: CASSRLNTEAFF

d_gene: TRBD1
j_gene: TRBJ2-3
abundance: -
v_gene: TRBV5-1
CDR3nt: TGCGCCAGCAGCTTGACAGGGGTTTTGCCAGATACGCAGTATTTT
CDR3aa: CASSLTGVLPDTQYF

d_gene: -
j_gene: TRBJ2-1
abundance: -
v_gene: TRBV11-2
CDR3nt: TGTGCCAGCAGCTTATACTCAGTATCCTCCTACAATGAGCAGTTCTTC
CDR3aa: CASSLYSVSSYNEQFF

d_gene: -
j_gene: TRBJ2-7
abundance: -
v_gene: TRBV10-3
CDR3nt: TGTGCCATCAGTGTAACGGGCGAGCAGTACTTC
CDR3aa: CAISVTGEQYF